One sample yielded the 12 T cell receptor beta chains listed below, sequenced in a study of cytomegalovirus exposure and HLA in healthy donors. Researchers ran the PCR with 60 Vbeta and 13 Jbeta primers. Clones were read by immunoSEQ multiplex PCR, and TCRdb kept only the in-frame ones, dropping some. The sample lists some 110,000 clones, 79% seen once, with 2.5% to 3% in the top ten. The sequencing input was PBMCs. These receptor sequences come from a woman younger than 30 in good health and CMV-seropositive.

This clone turned up a few times. This chain joins TRBV5-5 and TRBJ2-4; possibly TRBD2 for D (6 bases). From germline, CDR1 is SGHKS and CDR2 YYEKEE (reference sequence). This CDR3 is built from 15 residues. Trimming took 0 bases from V and 9 from J, leaving 16 bases between them. The CDR3 reads CASSLGMAVEGIQYF. The DNA of the CDR3 is TGTGCCAGCAGCTTGGGTATGGCAGTGGAGGGCATTCAGTACTTC.

The rearrangement links TRBV5-1 to TRBJ2-2; maybe TRBD2 (5 bases). V was trimmed by 9 bases and J by 2 bases, leaving 17 bases between them. There are 15 residues in the CDR3. Germline CDR1 and CDR2: SGHRS and YFSETQ. The CDR3 DNA sequence: TGCGCCACCTCCCGGGGAACTTTCAACACCGGGGAGCTGTTTTTT. Its protein product is CATSRGTFNTGELFF.

The chain carries TRBV18 and TRBJ1-2; 9 nucleotides line up with TRBD1. The germline V gene has CDR1 KGHSH and CDR2 LQKENI. This CDR3 is 14 amino acids long. Germline trimming cut 3 bases from V and 2 bases from J; bases unmatched to any gene: 1. The CDR3 nucleotides read TGTGCCAGCTCACCCGGACAGGGGAACTATGGCTACACCTTC. Residues: CASSPGQGNYGYTF.

The chain recombines TRBV13 with TRBJ2-3; 8 bases agree with TRBD1. Germline lookup yields CDR1 PRHDT and CDR2 FYEKMQ (reference sequence). The CDR3 loop spans 16 amino acids. The V segment lost 8 bases and the J segment 5 bases; nucleotides outside the gene matches: 15. The CDR3 region is CASLHQGARRGDTQYF. The CDR3 DNA sequence: TGTGCCAGCCTCCACCAGGGGGCCCGAAGGGGAGATACGCAGTATTTT.

This chain uses TRBV19 with TRBJ1-1; TRBD1 matches 7 bases. The length of the CDR3 is 15 residues. V lost 5 bases and J lost 1; bases outside the gene matches: 7. CDR1 is LNHDA, CDR2 SQIVND, per germline (reference sequence). Here the CDR3 reads CASSLRQGPNTEAFF. In nucleotides, the CDR3 is TGTGCCAGTAGTCTCAGACAGGGACCGAACACTGAAGCTTTCTTT.

This clone showed up just a few times. The chain employs TRBV10-2 and TRBJ2-7; 8 bases are a match to TRBD2. This CDR3 region has 14 residues. Germline V gives CDR1 WSHSY, CDR2 SAAADI. V lost 6 bases, J lost 3 bases, and 7 bases stayed unmatched. The CDR3 is CASSPGLAHYEQYF. In nucleotides, the CDR3 is TGCGCCAGCAGCCCTGGACTAGCCCACTACGAGCAGTACTTC.

The V gene is TRBV21-1, the J gene TRBJ2-5; the listed D gene, TRBD2, was not tested against the DNA. TRBV21-1 is classified as a pseudogene. The CDR3 covers 17 residues. CDR3 region: CASSKASGTSGRETQYF. For the CDR3, the DNA is TGTGCCAGCAGCAAAGCTTCCGGGACTAGCGGGAGAGAGACCCAGTACTTC.

This sequence joins TRBV15 and TRBJ1-5, with D possibly TRBD1 on 5 matching bases. Trimming removed 3 bases from V and 7 bases from J, with 13 bases in between. The CDR3 loop spans 14 amino acids. CDR1 and CDR2 (germline): LNHNV, YYDKDF (reference sequence). Here the CDR3 reads CATSRAGFEQPQHF. The CDR3 region has the DNA TGTGCCACCAGCAGGGCAGGGTTTGAACAGCCCCAGCATTTT.

The chain uses TRBV6-1 and TRBJ2-7; a weak D match, TRBD2 (6 bases). The germline V gene encodes CDR1 MNHNS and CDR2 SASEGT. CDR3 length equals 15 residues. Trimming shortened V by 2 bases and J by 3 bases, and 14 bases separated the two germline ends. CDR3 residues: CASSESRGSFYEQYF. The CDR3 DNA sequence: TGTGCCAGCAGTGAATCCCGGGGGTCGTTCTACGAGCAGTACTTC.

This clone was counted a few times. The V and J genes are TRBV9 and TRBJ1-2, with 10 bases fitting TRBD1. There are 17 residues in the CDR3. The junction had 9 bases not matched to a gene; V was cut back by 2 bases and J by 2 bases. Germline-derived CDR1 and CDR2 are SGDLS and YYNGEE. DNA for the CDR3: TGTGCCAGCAGCGTGCGAGACAGGGGGCTCAAAAACTATGGCTACACCTTC. This sequence encodes CASSVRDRGLKNYGYTF.

The chain uses TRBV18 and TRBJ2-1; unclear D gene. In germline, CDR1 is KGHSH, CDR2 LQKENI. Trimming took 6 bases from V and 10 from J, leaving 22 bases between them. The CDR3 runs 15 residues. The CDR3 DNA sequence: TGTGCCAGCTCCCCTACGACTGGCGCGCCAGACGAGCAGTTCTTC. Protein sequence: CASSPTTGAPDEQFF.

The count of this clone is one. The chain uses TRBV6-1 and TRBJ2-5, with D unresolved. Trimming pared 1 base from V and 4 bases from J, leaving 13 bases between. CDR1 is MNHNS and CDR2 is SASEGT in the germline V gene. CDR3 length: 15 residues. The CDR3 is CASSEVGRGGETQYF. The DNA for the CDR3 is TGTGCCAGCAGTGAAGTTGGCCGCGGCGGAGAGACCCAGTACTTC.